This T cell receptor beta chain was recovered during a study of graft-versus-host responses after intestinal transplantation (dated by TCRdb to the early 2020s). For the study in its entirety: Recipients received multivisceral, liver-intestinal, or isolated intestinal transplants. Every recipient was given anti-thymocyte globulin induction, then maintenance tacrolimus and steroids for two to three years. After intestinal transplantation, graft-versus-host and host-versus-graft alloreactive T cell clones were followed in the graft, circulation and bone marrow using bulk TCR-beta CDR3 sequencing. Alloreactive clones were identified by sequencing pre-transplant mixed lymphocyte reaction products and comparing these products with unstimulated pre-transplant donor and recipient T cells. A cohort of around 25 intestinal transplant recipients, including one retransplant, was enrolled, and a few patients lacking pretransplant specimens were excluded. A peak of at least 4% donor T cells among recipient peripheral blood mononuclear cells was the definition used for donor T cell macrochimerism. Rather than going through the commercial service, samples from three later patients were sequenced in-house on an Illumina MiSeq and processed with MiXCR.

V is clipped by 1 base and J by 0 bases, and the sequence between their germline boundaries is 13 bases long. The germline V gene specifies SGHDN as CDR1 and FVKESK as CDR2. Counted from cysteine to phenylalanine, this CDR3 has 18 amino acids. The kept DNA is CDR3 alone, 54 bases in frame from the first base. In the case of this clone: The antigen it recognizes is unknown. Base qualities are not at hand, and no much larger clone is one base apart.

In the paper's terms, the time point label means: cells obtained before transplantation from donor or recipient. CD3+CD4+ and CD3+CD8+ populations were FACS-sorted from unstimulated pre-transplant donor and recipient cells taken from spleen or lymph nodes. General study outcomes and caveats: Early after transplant, peak levels of circulating GvH clones were associated with declines in HvG clones. GvH clones turned up in recipient bone marrow, with some appearing earlier in ileal mucosa or blood, a pattern consistent with an intestinal mucosal origin. Patients with donor T cell macrochimerism had high GvH to HvG T cell clonal ratios in their allografts. Conclusions were limited by the relatively low number and heterogeneity of intestinal transplant patients.

Libraries were prepared through the immunoSEQ multiplex PCR assay. For most patients, genomic DNA was isolated using the Qiagen DNeasy Blood and Tissue Kit and was shipped frozen to Adaptive Biotechnologies for TCR sequencing. Adaptive Biotechnologies carried out high-throughput TCR-beta CDR3 sequencing of genomic DNA for most patients. On the study's bioinformatics: TCR sequencing data for roughly 20 patients were retrieved from Adaptive's ImmunoSEQ software; a few other patients were processed with MiXCR and VDJtools. To correct CD4 versus CD8 sorting errors, sequences present in both subsets at a frequency ratio below 5:1 were removed. Because the origin of CDR3 nucleotide sequences shared between donor and recipient could not be assigned, those sequences were removed. Alloreactive clones required at least 2-fold expansion over unstimulated cells and minimum CFSE-low frequency of 0.002% (template counts) or 0.001% (read counts). A clone was considered mappable if detected in the sequenced pre-transplant spleen, lymph node, or MLR CFSE-low populations of the donor or recipient. The cumulative frequency of alloreactive clones was calculated as a percentage of all sequences, weighted by copy number. Held by TCRdb, this immuneACCESS table contains in-frame sequences only and omits some clones. Under half of the omission traces to an unresolved V gene where checked; the cause of the rest is unknown. That table is the source of V, J and clone size, and D and trimming were worked out from the DNA. The sample table lists 90,000 to 150,000 clones, about 95% of them with a count of one. Together, the top ten hold over 2.5% of the sample.

The chain links TRBV14 with TRBJ1-6; confidence is insufficient to name the D gene. The receptor comes from a human donor who received an intestinal transplant. The source material was unstimulated CD8+ T cells sorted from spleen or lymph node cells, sampled before intestinal transplant. The DNA is as follows: TGTGCCAGCAGCCAAGGTTTAGTCCGGAGCTCCTATAATTCACCCCTCCACTTT. Its translation is CASSQGLVRSSYNSPLHF.